The 20 T cell receptor beta chains reported below all come from one sample, sequenced in a study of blood T cell repertoires in COVID-19. Measured with immunoSEQ multiplex PCR; TCRdb has only the in-frame clones, and not every one. The sample contains approximately 270,000 clones, about nine tenths of which appear only once. What was sequenced was peripheral blood. The receptor source for this set is a man aged 50-59 years with acute or convalescent COVID-19.

V gene TRBV29-1 combines with J gene TRBJ1-1; D is possibly TRBD1 (6 bases). Trimming left V 6 bases short and J 1 base short, with 9 bases between. Germline V gene lookup returns CDR1 SQVTM and CDR2 ANQGSEA. The CDR3 totals 12 residues. The CDR3, as DNA: TGCAGCGTCCAGACAGGGAACACTGAAGCTTTCTTT. Protein sequence: CSVQTGNTEAFF.

V gene TRBV27 combines with J gene TRBJ1-5, with TRBD1 matching over 9 bases. V lost 8 bases, J lost 3 bases, and 8 bases stayed unmatched. CDR1 and CDR2 from the germline V gene are MNHEY and SMNVEV (reference sequence). There are 15 residues in the CDR3. The CDR3 is CASSDRGMSNQPQHF. CDR3 coding DNA: TGTGCCAGCTCGGACAGGGGAATGTCCAATCAGCCCCAGCATTTT.

CDR3 sequence: CASRLAGTGELFF. Written as DNA, the CDR3 is TGTGCCAGCAGGCTAGCGGGAACCGGGGAGCTGTTTTTT. The chain joins TRBV2 to TRBJ2-2, with 9 positions matching TRBD2. With 6 bases clipped from V and 5 bases from J, the junction kept 1 base outside the gene matches. The CDR3 spans 13 residues. Per the germline V gene, CDR1 is SNHLY and CDR2 is FYNNEI.

The rearrangement uses TRBV7-3 and TRBJ1-1; D gene ambiguous. CDR3 length: 14 amino acids. Germline-derived CDR1 and CDR2 are SGHTA and FQGTGA. Trimming stripped 3 bases from V and 1 base from J, with 9 bases between. CDR3 nucleotide sequence: TGTGCCAGCAGCTTGAAGTTCGGGAACACTGAAGCTTTCTTT. Residues: CASSLKFGNTEAFF.

With regard to this clone: Additional DNA sequences in this sample encode the identical CDR3. J is TRBJ1-6 and V is TRBV18; 7 bases fit TRBD1. The CDR3 runs to 13 residues. Germline V CDR1 and CDR2: KGHSH, LQKENI. V was clipped by 2 bases and J by 8 bases; unmatched bases: 0. The CDR3 here is CASSPDRDSPLHF. The CDR3 bases are TGTGCCAGCTCACCAGACAGGGATTCACCCCTCCACTTT. Full variable domain (missing parts from reference TRBV18 and TRBJ1-6): NAGVMQNPRHLVRRRGQEARLRCSPMKGHSHVYWYRQLPEEGLKFMVYLQKENIIDESGMPKERFSAEFPKEGPSILRIQQVVRGDSAAYFCASSPDRDSPLHFGNGTRLTVT.

The chain carries TRBV5-4 and TRBJ1-1; D gene uncertain. The germline V gene has CDR1 SGHNT and CDR2 YYREEE (reference sequence). V gave up 4 bases and J gave up 1 base, with 11 bases separating them. CDR3 length: 14 amino acids. In nucleotides, the CDR3 is TGTGCCAGCAGCGAGACAACCTGGAACACTGAAGCTTTCTTT. This sequence encodes CASSETTWNTEAFF.

V usage is TRBV30 and J usage is TRBJ1-1, with 8 bases that match TRBD1. The germline V gene encodes CDR1 GTSNPN and CDR2 SVGIG (reference sequence). The CDR3 contains 14 residues. V trimming: 0 bases; J trimming: 8 bases; junction bases outside the gene matches: 8. This CDR3 is CAWSVPAGGPEAFF. For the CDR3, the DNA is TGTGCCTGGAGTGTACCGGCAGGGGGCCCCGAAGCTTTCTTT.

The chain is built from TRBV2 and TRBJ2-5; D not certain. V gave up 5 bases and J gave up 0 bases, with 4 bases separating them. The CDR3 extends over 12 amino acids. Germline assignment: CDR1 SNHLY and CDR2 FYNNEI. The CDR3 DNA follows: TGTGCCAGCAGTCGGTACCAAGAGACCCAGTACTTC. Protein product: CASSRYQETQYF.

Only one count was recorded for this clone. This chain joins TRBV18 and TRBJ1-4, with D unclear. Germline V CDR1 and CDR2: KGHSH, LQKENI. This CDR3 contains 13 residues. Trimming shortened V by 4 bases and J by 7 bases, and 10 bases separated the two germline ends. The CDR3 DNA reads TGTGCCAGCTCACTTCATACGGGTGAAAAACTGTTTTTT. Amino acid sequence: CASSLHTGEKLFF.

V gene TRBV2 combines with J gene TRBJ2-7; 9 nucleotides match TRBD2. Germline values: CDR1 SNHLY, CDR2 FYNNEI. Trimming removed 3 bases from V and 4 bases from J; junction bases left unmatched: 16. The CDR3 runs to 18 residues. CDR3 protein: CASSEGQRGVKSPYEQYF. The DNA for the CDR3 is TGTGCCAGCAGTGAGGGCCAGCGGGGGGTCAAGTCCCCTTACGAGCAGTACTTC.

Written as DNA, the CDR3 is TGTGCCAGCAGTTACATACAGGGCAGCTACGAGCAGTACTTC. Translated, it gives CASSYIQGSYEQYF. The chain joins TRBV6-5 to TRBJ2-7, with D perhaps matching TRBD1 (6 bases). Germline V gives CDR1 MNHEY, CDR2 SVGAGI. The CDR3 has 14 amino acids. V was pared by 2 bases and J by 3 bases, with 11 bases between.

The V call is TRBV9, the J call TRBJ2-2; D is unclear. Germline CDR1 reads SGDLS; CDR2 reads YYNGEE. Trimming took off 3 bases at V and 0 bases at J, with 12 bases between the two ends. The CDR3 loop spans 16 amino acids. In nucleotides, the CDR3 is TGTGCCAGCAGCGCCGATCGAGCCGCGAACACCGGGGAGCTGTTTTTT. The encoded protein is CASSADRAANTGELFF.

This rearrangement joins TRBV5-1 to TRBJ1-4, with D hard to call. The CDR3 consists of 13 residues. The V gene lost 0 bases and the J gene lost 8 bases, with 8 bases spanning the gap. CDR1 is SGHRS and CDR2 is YFSETQ in the germline V gene. CDR3 region: CASSLGEREKLFF. CDR3 nucleotides: TGCGCCAGCAGCTTGGGAGAGAGAGAAAAACTGTTTTTT.

V is TRBV7-3 and J is TRBJ2-1; 13 nucleotides line up with TRBD2. J gave up 7 bases and V 5 bases, and 5 bases lay outside the gene matches. Germline assignment: CDR1 SGHTA and CDR2 FQGTGA. This CDR3 region has 15 residues. The CDR3 nucleotides read TGTGCCAGCAGCCCCGGGACTAGCGGGGAAAATGAGCAGTTCTTC. It yields the protein CASSPGTSGENEQFF.

The rearrangement uses TRBV7-9 and TRBJ1-2, with 9 bases identical to TRBD1. The ends lost 5 bases at V and 4 bases at J; junction bases unmatched: 5. The CDR3 is 14 residues long. The germline V gene has CDR1 SEHNR and CDR2 FQNEAQ (reference sequence). In DNA, the CDR3 is TGTGCCAGCAGCACGGACAGGGGAGGCTATGGCTACACCTTC. Protein product: CASSTDRGGYGYTF.

This chain links TRBV5-5 with TRBJ2-3, with D perhaps TRBD2 (5 bases). V lost 2 bases and J 6 bases, leaving 7 bases between the germline ends. This CDR3 is built from 12 residues. Germline V gene data show CDR1 as SGHKS and CDR2 as YYEKEE (reference sequence). CDR3 sequence (DNA): TGTGCCAGCAGCTTTTTAGCGGATACGCAGTATTTT. As protein: CASSFLADTQYF.

The rearrangement joins TRBV11-3 to TRBJ2-3; TRBD1 agrees at 7 bases. Germline assignment: CDR1 SGHNT and CDR2 YENEEA. The CDR3 sequence is 16 residues long. V was clipped by 4 bases and J by 3 bases; unmatched bases: 10. The CDR3 loop is CASSSDRERTTDTQYF. CDR3 bases: TGTGCCAGCAGCTCCGACAGGGAAAGGACAACAGATACGCAGTATTTT.

This rearrangement joins TRBV30 to TRBJ1-4; D call uncertain. V was pared by 0 bases and J by 8 bases, with 16 bases between. Germline lookup yields CDR1 GTSNPN and CDR2 SVGIG (reference sequence). This CDR3 has 15 amino acids. CDR3: CAWSVAGPLREKLFF. The CDR3 nucleotides are TGTGCCTGGAGTGTAGCGGGCCCTCTCAGGGAAAAACTGTTTTTT.

The CDR3 sequence is CSVGEPLQGGYTF. The CDR3 DNA reads as TGCAGCGTTGGTGAGCCCCTGCAGGGTGGCTACACCTTC. The V call is TRBV29-1, the J call TRBJ1-2; D perhaps matches TRBD1 (5 bases). The CDR3 runs to 13 residues. The V end lost 4 bases, the J end lost 7 bases, and 16 bases lay between the germline ends. Germline V gene sequence: CDR1 SQVTM, CDR2 ANQGSEA.

This chain joins TRBV7-6 and TRBJ1-5; 7 nucleotides agree with TRBD1. Germline lookup yields CDR1 SGHVS and CDR2 FNYEAQ. The CDR3 runs 16 residues. V trimming: 5 bases; J trimming: 5 bases; junction bases outside the gene matches: 12. CDR3 protein: CASSPAGRGRDQPQHF. Here the CDR3 DNA reads TGTGCCAGCAGCCCAGCAGGAAGGGGGCGGGATCAGCCCCAGCATTTT.